This T cell receptor beta chain comes out of a study of CD8+CD57+ T cells in acquired aplastic anemia. Looking at the study overall: Sorted CD4+ and CD8+ cells yielded around 3.3 ug of DNA on average. Study-wide results and caveats: Between patients and controls, CD8+ Simpson's diversity did not vary significantly.

Genomic DNA provided the template from which TCR beta VDJ and CDR3 profiles were obtained. TCRdb processed the reads anew with MiXCR; each CDR3 protein has one entry. The table has under 250,000 distinct CDR3 sequences, 45% to 50% seen once; the top ten hold 7% to 9.5%. The authors sequenced patients whose flow cytometry had shown CD8+CD57+ cell expansion. The patients all had a severe acquired aplastic anemia diagnosis. All patients were therapy-naive when blood was sampled. Regarding this clonotype: The target antigen is unknown.

The sequenced sample was sorted CD4+, CD8+, or CD8+CD57+ T cells (not recorded which) from PBMCs. The TCR sequence derives from a human donor with aplastic anemia.

CDR3 nucleotide sequence: TGTGCCAGCAGTGGGGGGGGGGGGGGACCCACAGATACGCAGTATTTT. Protein sequence: CASSGGGGGPTDTQYF. The chain carries TRBV9 and TRBJ2-3; the match to TRBD2 covers 7 bases. Germline loops: CDR1 SGDLS, CDR2 YYNGEE. V dropped 5 bases and J dropped 2; count of bases not matched to a gene: 11. This CDR3 region has 16 residues.